This T cell receptor (beta chain) was captured in a study of beta chain features in type 1 diabetes (dated by TCRdb to the late 2010s). Background on the whole study: Patients and healthy donors did not differ in mean age, gender distribution, total cell number or subset yield. The study compared the TCRB repertoires of sorted circulating CD4+ T cell subsets in recently diagnosed type 1 diabetes patients with those in matched healthy donors. A total of 100 million to 110 million sorted cells were examined across all samples, and a strong correlation was observed between cell number per subset and RNA yield. Regulatory and stem cell-like memory subsets were obtained from only 8 patients and about eight healthy donors, while naive and central memory subsets were obtained from all 28 donors. What the work shows at the level of the full study, not this receptor alone: Naive, central memory and regulatory TCRB repertoires appeared more similar among patients than among healthy donors. Fewer insertions and more nucleotide deletions at VDJ recombination sites were observed in patients with type 1 diabetes, implying thymic rearrangement abnormalities. In all four CD4+ subsets, TCRB CDR3 length was moderately but significantly shorter in type 1 diabetes patients. PCR might favor shorter templates, but patient and control samples were amplified and corrected together, so any skew would affect both groups equally. Only small numbers of individuals were included in the HLA sub-analyses, which left unresolved whether HLA type had any influence on TCRB rearrangement. Sequencing cDNA rather than genomic DNA could over-represent highly expressing activated cells, although activation and CD3 levels did not differ between groups.

The entire amount of isolated RNA was reverse transcribed using the High Capacity cDNA Reverse Transcription Kit, so the sequenced TCRB transcripts were expressed ones. Naive, central memory and regulatory T cell samples underwent deep immunoSEQ sequencing, averaging around 3.9 million total reads per sample. Sorted cells were lysed in RLT buffer, and RNA was extracted using DNase-treated RNeasy Micro or Mini kits according to cell number. Each cell subset was processed separately to prevent cross-contamination, with patient and healthy donor samples processed together. The immunoSEQ multiplex PCR was used to amplify TCRB sequences from cDNA, yielding 87-bp fragments that span the CDR3 region. Sequencing of the amplicons was performed on the Illumina HiSeq platform. In the authors' own workflow: PCR bias was corrected computationally using synthetic template baselines, and reads within Hamming distance 2 were collapsed, with unmergeable singletons discarded. By aligning reads against IMGT, V, D and J genes, CDR3 length, and insertions or deletions at six rearrangement sites were assigned. Within each subset, clonotype counts were normalized to sorted cell number, after which true diversity and Gini coefficients were computed with the tcR R package. The overlap coefficient, calculated on TCRB nucleotide sequences, was used to quantify repertoire sharing. Entries here come from immuneACCESS through TCRdb and include only in-frame sequences with V and J called. Some clones fail to appear in such tables; in the studies checked, an unresolved V gene covers under half of the shortfall, and the cause of the remainder is unknown. Clonal size and the V and J genes are those of that table, whereas D and trimming came from the DNA. The sample data list about 130,000 clones, and about 10% of these were observed just once. Of the sample, 0.6% to 0.85% is held by the ten largest clones.

Regarding this clone: No antigen is known for it. It has no much larger one-base neighbor in the sample; base qualities were not kept.

Each donor gave one peripheral blood draw, approximately 100 mL on average, collected into heparinised tubes. A BD FACSAria II and a panel including CD45RO, CCR7, CD25, CD127, CD95 and CD27 were used to sort naive, central memory, regulatory and stem cell-like memory CD4+ T cells. Every sorted population had a purity above 95%. PBMCs were isolated immediately by Lymphoprep density gradient centrifugation and stained directly without culture. Samples were stained and sorted in pairs, with one healthy donor and one patient per experiment, so that batch effects were minimized. There are 14 amino acids in the CDR3, from cysteine to phenylalanine inclusive. Kept here is only the CDR3 DNA, which spans 42 bases and is read in frame from base 1. Ends trimmed: V by 7 bases, J by 1 base; bases unmatched to a gene: 7. According to the germline V gene (reference sequence), CDR1 reads GTSNPN and CDR2 reads SVGIG.

The sequence was collected from a man between 18 and 35 years old in good health. Sequenced material: central memory CD4+ T cells from blood. The chain links TRBV30 with TRBJ1-1, and 9 junction bases match TRBD1. CDR3 protein: CASKGDRENTEAFF. The nucleotide sequence reads as follows: TGTGCCTCGAAGGGGGACAGGGAGAACACTGAAGCTTTCTTT.